Each of the 8 T cell receptor beta chains below was sequenced from the same sample in a study of blood T cell repertoires in COVID-19. Profiled with immunoSEQ multiplex PCR; TCRdb holds only in-frame clones, not every one. The repertoire has about 150,000 clones, approximately 80% of them found once; the top ten carry 40% to 55%. Sequencing input: peripheral blood. Receptors originate from a human donor in a cohort sampled during active COVID-19.

The chain links TRBV6-5 to TRBJ1-6; 8 nucleotides match TRBD1. V was pared by 6 bases and J by 9 bases, with 7 bases of the junction left unmatched. Germline assignment: CDR1 MNHEY and CDR2 SVGAGI. The CDR3 covers 14 residues. The CDR3 sequence: CASRDQGASSPLHF. DNA of the CDR3: TGTGCCAGCAGAGATCAGGGGGCTAGTTCACCCCTCCACTTT.

The CDR3 spells CASSEIITGGYGYTF. In DNA, the CDR3 is TGTGCCAGCAGTGAAATAATTACAGGGGGCTATGGCTACACCTTC. The V and J genes are TRBV2 and TRBJ1-2; 8 positions agree with TRBD1. Germline CDR1 is SNHLY and CDR2 is FYNNEI. The length of the CDR3 is 15 residues. After removal of 2 bases from V and 4 bases from J, the junction contained 6 bases not matched to a gene.

In the case of this clone: Other nucleotide sequences in the sample specify the same CDR3. The chain links TRBV30 to TRBJ1-1; D may be TRBD1 (5 bases). This CDR3 has 13 amino acids. The V gene lost 4 bases and the J gene lost 3 bases, with 12 bases spanning the gap. CDR1 and CDR2 (germline): GTSNPN, SVGIG (reference sequence). CDR3 in amino acids: CAWTLDTYTEAFF. The CDR3 DNA reads as TGTGCCTGGACCCTGGACACATACACTGAAGCTTTCTTT.

V gene TRBV6-5 combines with J gene TRBJ1-5, with D hard to call. Trimming took 0 bases from V and 3 from J, leaving 6 bases between them. The germline V gene encodes CDR1 MNHEY and CDR2 SVGAGI. There are 14 residues in the CDR3. CDR3 sequence: CASSYSSSNQPQHF. The CDR3 coding sequence is TGTGCCAGCAGTTACTCGTCTTCCAATCAGCCCCAGCATTTT.

The gene calls are TRBV5-5 and TRBJ1-1; no clear D gene. Trimming took off 0 bases at V and 7 bases at J, with 4 bases between the two ends. CDR1 SGHKS and CDR2 YYEKEE come from the germline V gene (reference sequence). The CDR3 has 11 residues. DNA of the CDR3: TGTGCCAGCAGCTTGGCCATTGAAGCTTTCTTT. The encoded protein is CASSLAIEAFF.

The chain links TRBV28 to TRBJ2-2; TRBD1 aligns across 8 bases. V was clipped by 5 bases and J by 5 bases; unmatched bases: 7. The CDR3 sequence is 15 residues long. CDR1 MDHEN and CDR2 SYDVKM come from the germline V gene. The CDR3 region has the DNA TGTGCCAGCAGTATATTGGACAGGGCAACCGGGGAGCTGTTTTTT. This encodes CASSILDRATGELFF.

The chain recombines TRBV6-2 or TRBV6-3 with TRBJ1-1; 8 bases are shared with TRBD1. The germline CDR1 and CDR2 sequences are MNHEY and SVGEGT. The CDR3 spans 14 residues. After removal of 6 bases from V and 1 base from J, the junction contained 4 bases not matched to a gene. In nucleotides, the CDR3 is TGTGCCAGCAGCCGACAGGGGCGGAACACTGAAGCTTTCTTT. This codes for CASSRQGRNTEAFF.

The gene calls are TRBV5-1 and TRBJ2-1; D perhaps matches TRBD1 (6 bases). There are 14 residues in the CDR3. Trimming stripped 4 bases from V and 4 bases from J, with 12 bases between. Germline V gene lookup returns CDR1 SGHRS and CDR2 YFSETQ. CDR3 coding DNA: TGCGCCAGCAGCAAGGGACAAAGATACAATGAGCAGTTCTTC. Translation gives CASSKGQRYNEQFF. Based on the CDR3 plus reference TRBV5-1 and TRBJ2-1, the full variable domain is KAGVTQTPRYLIKTRGQQVTLSCSPISGHRSVSWYQQTPGQGLQFLFEYFSETQRNKGNFPGRFSGRQFSNSRSEMNVSTLELGDSALYLCASSKGQRYNEQFFGPGTRLTVL.